The next 3 T cell receptor beta chains were all read from a single sample in a study of cytomegalovirus exposure and HLA in healthy donors. 13 Jbeta primers and 60 Vbeta primers were used for the PCR. Sequenced by immunoSEQ multiplex PCR; TCRdb stores in-frame clones only, minus some. The table lists approximately 120,000 clones, over 65% of them singletons. The specimen was PBMCs. These receptors originate from a man aged 25-40 years in good health and CMV-seropositive.

V usage is TRBV28 and J usage is TRBJ2-5; 11 bases align to TRBD2. The CDR3 has 15 amino acids. Germline trimming cut 5 bases from V and 5 bases from J; bases unmatched to any gene: 7. From germline, CDR1 is MDHEN and CDR2 SYDVKM. CDR3 nucleotides: TGTGCCAGCAGTCCGTTAGCGGGAGGGGAGGAGACCCAGTACTTC. The encoded protein is CASSPLAGGEETQYF.

J is TRBJ2-7 and V is TRBV10-1, with D perhaps matching TRBD1 (5 bases). Germline lookup yields CDR1 WNHNN and CDR2 SYGVQD (reference sequence). The germline V and J ends were trimmed by 5 bases and 2 bases, with 13 bases remaining between them. The CDR3 contains 14 residues. The CDR3 nucleotides read TGCGCCAGCAGTTCGGACACTTTTGCCTACGAGCAGTACTTC. Its translation: CASSSDTFAYEQYF.

This rearrangement joins TRBV2 to TRBJ2-7; possible D gene TRBD2, 6 bases. V was pared by 8 bases and J by 9 bases, with 26 bases between. The CDR3 has 15 amino acids. Germline CDR1 SNHLY, CDR2 FYNNEI. CDR3 in amino acids: CASEAGSRALAGQYF. For the CDR3, the DNA is TGTGCCAGCGAGGCGGGGTCAAGAGCTCTAGCTGGGCAGTACTTC.